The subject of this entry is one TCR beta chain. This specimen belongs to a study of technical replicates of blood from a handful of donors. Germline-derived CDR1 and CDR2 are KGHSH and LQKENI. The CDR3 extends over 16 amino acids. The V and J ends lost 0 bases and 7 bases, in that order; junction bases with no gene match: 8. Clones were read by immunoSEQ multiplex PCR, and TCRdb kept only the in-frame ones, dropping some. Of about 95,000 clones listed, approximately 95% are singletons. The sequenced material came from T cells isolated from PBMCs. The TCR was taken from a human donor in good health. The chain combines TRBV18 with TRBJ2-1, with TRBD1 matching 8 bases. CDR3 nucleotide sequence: TGTGCCAGCTCACCACCCGGACAGGGAAAGAGTAATGAGCAGTTCTTC. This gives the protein CASSPPGQGKSNEQFF.